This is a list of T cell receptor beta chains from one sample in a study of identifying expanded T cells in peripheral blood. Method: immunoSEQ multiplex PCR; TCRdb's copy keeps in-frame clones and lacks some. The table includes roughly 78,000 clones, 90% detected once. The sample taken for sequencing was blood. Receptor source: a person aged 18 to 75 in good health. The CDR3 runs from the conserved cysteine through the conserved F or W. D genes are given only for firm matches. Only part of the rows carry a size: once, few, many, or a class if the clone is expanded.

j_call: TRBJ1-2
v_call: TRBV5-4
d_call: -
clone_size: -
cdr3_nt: TGTGCCAGCAGCTTGGCCGGCAGGGAAATCTATGGCTACACCTTC
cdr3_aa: CASSLAGREIYGYTF

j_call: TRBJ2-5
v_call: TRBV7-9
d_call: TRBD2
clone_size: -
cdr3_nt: TGTGCCAGCAGCCAGAGGACTAGCGGGAGGGAGACCCAGTACTTC
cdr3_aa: CASSQRTSGRETQYF

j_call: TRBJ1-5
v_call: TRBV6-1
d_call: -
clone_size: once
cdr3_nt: TGTGCCAGCACCTGGAGCAGGACTAGCAATCAGCCCCAGCATTTT
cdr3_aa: CASTWSRTSNQPQHF

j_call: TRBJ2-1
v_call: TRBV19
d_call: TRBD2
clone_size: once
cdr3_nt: TGTGCCAGTAGTATAGTGGGCCCTGGACTAGCGGGGGACAATGAGCAGTTCTTC
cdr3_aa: CASSIVGPGLAGDNEQFF

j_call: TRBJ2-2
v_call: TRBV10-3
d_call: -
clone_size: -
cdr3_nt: TGTGCCATCAGTGATATCGCGTTTTCGGAGGGCGACACCAGGGAGCTGTTTTTT
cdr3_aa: CAISDIAFSEGDTRELFF

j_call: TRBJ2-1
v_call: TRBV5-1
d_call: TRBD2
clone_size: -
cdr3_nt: TGCGCCAGCAGTCTACAGGGACTAGCCCACAATGAGCAGTTCTTC
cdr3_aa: CASSLQGLAHNEQFF

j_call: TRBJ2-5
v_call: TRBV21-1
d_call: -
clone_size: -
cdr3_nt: TGTGCCAGCCACGGACTAGCGGGAGCTGGAGAGACCCAGTACTTC
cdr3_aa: CASHGLAGAGETQYF

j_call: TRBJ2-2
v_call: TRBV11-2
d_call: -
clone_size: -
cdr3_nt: TGTGCCAGCAGCCCAAGGTACGCCGGGGAGCTGTTTTTT
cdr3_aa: CASSPRYAGELFF

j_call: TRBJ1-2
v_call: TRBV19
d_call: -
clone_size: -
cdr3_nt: TGTGCCAGTTCAAAGACTTTGACGGGAGACTATGGCTACACCTTC
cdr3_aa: CASSKTLTGDYGYTF

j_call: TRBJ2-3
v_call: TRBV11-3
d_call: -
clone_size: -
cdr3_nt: TGTGCCAGCAGATCGGCATCCCGGAAGCCCACAGATACGCAGTATTTT
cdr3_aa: CASRSASRKPTDTQYF

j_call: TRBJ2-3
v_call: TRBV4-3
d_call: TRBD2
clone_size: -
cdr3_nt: TGCGCCAGCAGCCTTGGGACTAGCGGGGGGGCGGGAGCAGATACGCAGTATTTT
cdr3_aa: CASSLGTSGGAGADTQYF

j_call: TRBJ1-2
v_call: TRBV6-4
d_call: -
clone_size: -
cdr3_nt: TGTGCCAGCAGTGAGGGGGTTGGCTATGGCTACACCTTC
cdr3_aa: CASSEGVGYGYTF

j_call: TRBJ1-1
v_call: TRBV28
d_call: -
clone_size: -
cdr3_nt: TGTGCCAGCCTGATGAACACTGAAGCTTTCTTT
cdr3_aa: CASLMNTEAFF

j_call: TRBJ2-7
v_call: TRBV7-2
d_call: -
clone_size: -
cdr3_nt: TGTGCCAGCAGCTTATGGGTCGGGGACTCCTACGAGCAGTACTTC
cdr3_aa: CASSLWVGDSYEQYF

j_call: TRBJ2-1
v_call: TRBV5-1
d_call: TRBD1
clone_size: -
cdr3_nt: TGCGCCAGCAACCGGGACAGCTCCTACAATGAGCAGTTCTTC
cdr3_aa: CASNRDSSYNEQFF

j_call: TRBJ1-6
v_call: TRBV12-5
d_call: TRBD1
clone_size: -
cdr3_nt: TGTGCTAGTGCAAAGGGACAGAAAGATTCACCCCTCCACTTT
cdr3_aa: CASAKGQKDSPLHF

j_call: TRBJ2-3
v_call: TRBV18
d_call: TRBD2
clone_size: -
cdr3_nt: TGTGCCAGCTCACCCAGAGCGATTAGCGGGGAGGCAGATACGCAGTATTTT
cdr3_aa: CASSPRAISGEADTQYF

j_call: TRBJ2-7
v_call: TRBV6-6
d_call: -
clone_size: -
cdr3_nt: TGTGCCAGCAGGCCAACGGGGGGACATACCTACGATCGATACTTC
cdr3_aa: CASRPTGGHTYDRYF

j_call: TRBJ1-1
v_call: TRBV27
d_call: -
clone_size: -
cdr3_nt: TGTGCCAGCAGACTAGGGACGGCGACTGAAGCTTTCTTT
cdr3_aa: CASRLGTATEAFF

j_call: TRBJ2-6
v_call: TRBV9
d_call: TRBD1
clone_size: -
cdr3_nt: TGTGCCAGCAGCGTACTAGGACAGGGGTTTTCTGGGGCCAACGTCCTGACTTTC
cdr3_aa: CASSVLGQGFSGANVLTF

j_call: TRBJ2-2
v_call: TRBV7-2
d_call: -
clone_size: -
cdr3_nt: TGTGCCAGCAGCTTCCGGGGGGACAGGAACGCCGGGGAGCTGTTTTTT
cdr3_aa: CASSFRGDRNAGELFF

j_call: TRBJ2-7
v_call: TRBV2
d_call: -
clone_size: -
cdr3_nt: TGTGCCAGCAGTGTGAGAGCGACCTACGAGCAGTACTTC
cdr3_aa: CASSVRATYEQYF

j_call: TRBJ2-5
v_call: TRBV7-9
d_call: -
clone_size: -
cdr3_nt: TGTGCCAGCAGCCGGACCAGTGGGCACTTGTACCAAGAGACCCAGTACTTC
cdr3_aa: CASSRTSGHLYQETQYF

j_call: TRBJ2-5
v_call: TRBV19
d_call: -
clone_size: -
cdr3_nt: TGTGCCAGTAGTCTGACGTCGGGGACCCAGTACTTC
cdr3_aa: CASSLTSGTQYF

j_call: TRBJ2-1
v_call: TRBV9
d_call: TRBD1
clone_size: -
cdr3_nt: TGTGCCAGCAGCGTTGGGACAGGGGTGAGTGAGCAGTTCTTC
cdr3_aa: CASSVGTGVSEQFF

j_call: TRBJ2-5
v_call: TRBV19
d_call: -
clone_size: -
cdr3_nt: TGTGCCAGTAGTATAGGGAACGGGGAGACCCAGTACTTC
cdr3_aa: CASSIGNGETQYF

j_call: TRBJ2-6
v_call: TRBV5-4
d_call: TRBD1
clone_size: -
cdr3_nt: TGTGCCAGCAGCTTTCATGGGGACAGGGCTGCTGGGGCCAACGTCCTGACTTTC
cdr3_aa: CASSFHGDRAAGANVLTF

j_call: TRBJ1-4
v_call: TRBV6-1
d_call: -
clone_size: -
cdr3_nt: TGTGCCAGCAGTAATGAAAAACTGTTTTTT
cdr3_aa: CASSNEKLFF

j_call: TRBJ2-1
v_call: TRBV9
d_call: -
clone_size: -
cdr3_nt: TGTGCCAGCAGCGTTATAGCGGAGTTGGGGGTTGAGCAGTTCTTC
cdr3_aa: CASSVIAELGVEQFF

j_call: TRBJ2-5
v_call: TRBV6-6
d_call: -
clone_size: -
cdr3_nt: TGTGCCAGCAGCCAACTGCAGTACCAAGAGACCCAGTACTTC
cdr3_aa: CASSQLQYQETQYF

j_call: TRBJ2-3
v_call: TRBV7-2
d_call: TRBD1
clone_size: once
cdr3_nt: TGTGCCAGCAGCTTACAACAGGGGTTTGGCACAGATACGCAGTATTTT
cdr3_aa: CASSLQQGFGTDTQYF

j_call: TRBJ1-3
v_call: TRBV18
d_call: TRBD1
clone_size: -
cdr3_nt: TGTGCCAGCTCATCCGGGACAGCAAACTTTGGAAACACCATATATTTT
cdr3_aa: CASSSGTANFGNTIYF

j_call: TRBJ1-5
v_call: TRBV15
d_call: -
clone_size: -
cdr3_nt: TGTGCCACCAGCAGAGTTCACAGGGATCAGCCCCAGCATTTT
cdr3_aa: CATSRVHRDQPQHF

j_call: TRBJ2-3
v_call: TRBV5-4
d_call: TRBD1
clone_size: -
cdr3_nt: TGTGCCAGCAGGTCCGGGACAGGGGGCGAAGATACGCAGTATTTT
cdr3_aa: CASRSGTGGEDTQYF

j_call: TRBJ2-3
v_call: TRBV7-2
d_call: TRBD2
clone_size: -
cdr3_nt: TGTGCCAGCAGTCGTGGGACTAGCGGGCGCACAGATACGCAGTATTTT
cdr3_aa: CASSRGTSGRTDTQYF

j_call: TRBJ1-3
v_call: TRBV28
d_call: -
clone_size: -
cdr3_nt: TGTGCCAGCAGTTTTGAGGGGAAGGCTGGAAACACCATATATTTT
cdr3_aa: CASSFEGKAGNTIYF

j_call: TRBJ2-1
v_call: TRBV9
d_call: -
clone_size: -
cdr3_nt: TGTGCCAGCAGCGCCCGCGCCGGGACGTACAATGAGCAGTTCTTC
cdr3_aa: CASSARAGTYNEQFF

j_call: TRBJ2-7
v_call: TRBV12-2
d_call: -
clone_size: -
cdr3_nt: TGTGCAAGTCGCACGACCAGCCTCTACTCCTACGAGCAGTACTTC
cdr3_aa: CASRTTSLYSYEQYF

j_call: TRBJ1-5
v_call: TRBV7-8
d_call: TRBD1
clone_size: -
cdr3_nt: TGTGCCAGCAGCCCAGGGACAGGGAGGTATCAGCCCCAGCATTTT
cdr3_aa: CASSPGTGRYQPQHF

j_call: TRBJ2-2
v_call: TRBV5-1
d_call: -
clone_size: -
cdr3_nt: TGCGCCAGCAGCTTCTCGGGCACCGGGGAGCTGTTTTTT
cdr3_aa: CASSFSGTGELFF

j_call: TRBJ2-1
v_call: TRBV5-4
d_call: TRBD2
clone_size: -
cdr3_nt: TGTGCCAGCAGCTTGGCTCCTTCTAGCGGGGGGTACAATGAGCAGTTCTTC
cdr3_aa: CASSLAPSSGGYNEQFF

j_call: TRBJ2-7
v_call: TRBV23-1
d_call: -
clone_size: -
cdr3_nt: TGCGCCAGCAGTCAATCCCAGTTTTATTCCCGGGACACCGTATGCTCCTACGAGCAGTACTTC
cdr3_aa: CASSQSQFYSRDTVCSYEQYF

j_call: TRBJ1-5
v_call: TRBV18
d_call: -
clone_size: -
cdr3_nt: TGTGCCAGCTCCCGCGCCCGGGTTGAAGGACAGCCCCAGCATTTT
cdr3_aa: CASSRARVEGQPQHF

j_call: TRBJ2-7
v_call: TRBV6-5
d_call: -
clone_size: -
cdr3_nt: TGTGCCAGCAGTTTCAAACACGTCCACGAGCAGTACTTC
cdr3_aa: CASSFKHVHEQYF

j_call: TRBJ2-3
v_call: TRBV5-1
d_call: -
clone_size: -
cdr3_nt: TGCGCCAGCAGCCTCGGAGGGACTCGCGATACGCAGTATTTT
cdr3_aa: CASSLGGTRDTQYF

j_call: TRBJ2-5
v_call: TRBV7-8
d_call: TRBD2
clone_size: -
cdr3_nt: TGTGCCAGCAGCCCTAGGGTAGCGGGGGGCTGGCAAGAGACCCAGTACTTC
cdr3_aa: CASSPRVAGGWQETQYF

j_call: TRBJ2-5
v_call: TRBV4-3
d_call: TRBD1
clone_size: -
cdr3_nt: TGCGCCAGCAGCCAAGATTGGGACAGGGGGCGTAGGGAGACCCAGTACTTC
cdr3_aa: CASSQDWDRGRRETQYF

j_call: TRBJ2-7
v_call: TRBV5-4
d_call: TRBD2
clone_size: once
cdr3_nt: TGTGCCAGCAGCCCGGCCCCCCTAGCGGGAAAATACGAGCAGTACTTC
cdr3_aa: CASSPAPLAGKYEQYF

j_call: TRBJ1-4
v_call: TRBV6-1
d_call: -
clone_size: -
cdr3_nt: TGTGCCAGCAGTGAAGGGTCATGGAGTGAAAAACTGTTTTTT
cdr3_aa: CASSEGSWSEKLFF

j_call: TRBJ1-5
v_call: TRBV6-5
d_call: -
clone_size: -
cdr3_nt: TGTGCCAGCAGTCCCCGGGACATTTATCAGCCCCAGCATTTT
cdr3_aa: CASSPRDIYQPQHF